This T cell receptor (beta chain) was captured in a study of blood T cell repertoires in COVID-19. At the level of the study: The cDNA or gDNA used as material had been derived from T cells, B-cell-depleted T cells, or PBMCs.

Original processing methods: Reference gene primer amplification in the assay estimated nucleated cell counts. Sequencing was performed with immunoSEQ multiplex PCR; in TCRdb, only in-frame clones are kept and a portion is missing. The DNA was the basis for D and trimming; V, J and clone size are from that table. Found here are 150,000 to 200,000 clones, about 80% of them singletons; the top ten hold approximately 2.4%. The sequenced sample consisted of peripheral blood. This receptor was identified in a human donor with acute or convalescent COVID-19. The donor label of this sample is uncertain.

The CDR3 spells CASSQGLAGGGTDTQYF. Here the CDR3 DNA reads TGCGCCAGCAGCCAGGGACTAGCGGGGGGGGGTACAGATACGCAGTATTTT. The rearrangement uses TRBV4-1 and TRBJ2-3, with TRBD2 identical over 16 bases. The CDR3 totals 17 residues. The germline V gene encodes CDR1 MGHRA and CDR2 YSYEKL. The V segment lost 3 bases and the J segment 3 bases; nucleotides outside the gene matches: 3.